The 25 T cell receptor beta chains in this list originate from one sample, sequenced in a study of CD4 and CD8 cells across lung adenocarcinoma regions. In TCRdb, the PCR reads were re-called with MiXCR into one record per CDR3 protein. The sample lists under 13,000 distinct CDR3 sequences, approximately 53% seen once, with about a fifth in the top ten. The sample consisted of CD4+ T cells from the center of a lung tumor. The receptors originated from a male donor with lung adenocarcinoma. The CD4 and CD8 labels of this study may be unreliable.

V gene TRBV10-1 combines with J gene TRBJ2-1; TRBD2 matches at 11 bases. This CDR3 is built from 17 residues. From germline, CDR1 is WNHNN and CDR2 SYGVQD (reference sequence). The J segment lost 4 bases and the V segment lost 0 bases, leaving 5 bases of the junction unmatched. CDR3 DNA: TGCGCCAGCAGTGAGTCCCGTACTAGCGGGAGTTACAATGAGCAGTTCTTC. This gives the protein CASSESRTSGSYNEQFF.

This chain uses TRBV10-3 with TRBJ2-3, with TRBD1 matching 9 bases. Germline V gene data show CDR1 as ENHRY and CDR2 as SYGVKD. The CDR3 spans 15 residues. V gave up 7 bases and J gave up 3 bases; unmatched junction bases: 8. CDR3 in amino acids: CAITGGQGRTDTQYF. As DNA, the CDR3 is TGTGCCATCACGGGGGGACAGGGTCGGACAGATACGCAGTATTTT.

The chain is built from TRBV6-1 and TRBJ2-3; D is unclear. V lost 4 bases and J lost 4, with 3 bases in between. This CDR3 region has 11 residues. The germline V gene has CDR1 MNHNS and CDR2 SASEGT. The CDR3 DNA follows: TGTGCCAGCAGTGCCTCAGATACGCAGTATTTT. This sequence encodes CASSASDTQYF.

This sequence joins TRBV12-3 or TRBV12-4 and TRBJ2-3, with 15 bases identical to TRBD2. This CDR3 contains 17 residues. The junction had 10 bases not matched to a gene; V was cut back by 5 bases and J by 7 bases. CDR3: CASSIGLAGGRENTQYF. In DNA form, the CDR3 reads TGTGCCAGCAGTATCGGACTAGCGGGGGGGCGCGAAAATACGCAGTATTTT.

In regard to this clonotype: A much larger clone lies a single base off, so this may be a read error. J is TRBJ2-1 and V is TRBV6-1; 7 nucleotides match TRBD2. The germline V gene encodes CDR1 MNHNS and CDR2 SASEGT. The CDR3 covers 14 residues. With 0 bases clipped from V and 13 bases from J, the junction kept 9 bases outside the gene matches. The CDR3, as DNA: TGTGCCAGCAGTGAAGCCGGGGCGGGAGAGACCCAGTTCTTC. It yields the protein CASSEAGAGETQFF.

The rearrangement uses TRBV20-1 and TRBJ2-5; D is possibly TRBD1 (5 bases). V was trimmed by 2 bases and J by 1 base, leaving 14 bases between them. This CDR3 has 15 residues. From germline, CDR1 is DFQATT and CDR2 SNEGSKA (reference sequence). DNA for the CDR3: TGCAGTGCTAGACCGATTGGACACTCCCAAGAGACCCAGTACTTC. Protein sequence: CSARPIGHSQETQYF.

Worth noting for this clonotype: One end of the junction varies from germline; a read error may be responsible. The genes are TRBV6-1 and TRBJ2-3; the D is unclear. The CDR3 is made up of 14 amino acids. The V gene's germline CDR1 is MNHNS and CDR2 SASEGT. The CDR3 loop is CASSIGQSKDTQYF. The CDR3, as DNA: TGTGCCAGCAGTATTGGGCAGAGCAAAGATACGCAGTATTTT.

The chain couples TRBV4-1 to TRBJ1-1; no clear D gene. The CDR3 loop spans 13 amino acids. Trimming took 0 bases from V and 7 from J, leaving 9 bases between them. Per germline, CDR1 MGHRA and CDR2 YSYEKL. CDR3: CASSQDTRVEAFF. The CDR3 coding sequence is TGCGCCAGCAGCCAAGATACGAGGGTTGAAGCTTTCTTT.

As DNA, the CDR3 is TGTGCCAGCAGCCCAGAGTCCGGGGCCCCCCTGGGCGAGACGCAGTATTTT. It encodes CASSPESGAPLGETQYF. The V gene is TRBV7-6, the J gene TRBJ2-3; the D gene could be TRBD1 or TRBD2 (5 bases each). V lost 5 bases and J 9 bases, leaving 27 bases between the germline ends. CDR1 SGHVS and CDR2 FNYEAQ come from the germline V gene. The CDR3 consists of 17 residues.

This clonotype was seen a single time. The chain joins TRBV25-1 to TRBJ2-4, with D perhaps matching TRBD1 or TRBD2 (5 bases each). Germline V CDR1 and CDR2: MGHDK, SYGVNS. V was clipped by 4 bases and J by 9 bases, with 19 bases between them. This CDR3 comprises 15 residues. CDR3 DNA sequence: TGTGCCAGCAGTGTCCGGGACCTCCGAGGGGCCATTCAGTACTTC. Residues: CASSVRDLRGAIQYF.

This clonotype was detected only a few times. V and J are TRBV6-1 and TRBJ2-7; the match to TRBD1 covers 7 bases. This CDR3 contains 14 residues. Germline CDR1 reads MNHNS; CDR2 reads SASEGT. V shed 5 bases, J shed 2 bases, and the junction held 6 bases outside the gene matches. In DNA, the CDR3 is TGTGCCAGCAGTAGACAGGGAACCGCCTACGAGCAGTACTTC. Translating it yields CASSRQGTAYEQYF.

This chain connects TRBV5-3 to TRBJ2-4, with D perhaps TRBD1 or TRBD2 (6 bases each). TRBV5-3 is classed as an ORF, of uncertain function. CDR3 length: 16 residues. V was pared by 7 bases and J by 13 bases, with 30 bases between. CDR3 protein: CARAGLGGSERGIQYF. The CDR3 DNA sequence: TGTGCCAGAGCGGGGCTCGGGGGCAGTGAACGTGGCATCCAGTACTTC.

V gene TRBV27 combines with J gene TRBJ2-3; a possible D gene is TRBD2 (6 bases). Germline V gene sequence: CDR1 MNHEY, CDR2 SMNVEV (reference sequence). The CDR3 runs 17 residues. V was cut by 6 bases and J by 3 bases, with 22 bases left in between. The CDR3: CASRAGGRARATDTQYF. CDR3 bases: TGTGCCAGCAGAGCCGGGGGACGGGCGCGGGCGACAGATACGCAGTATTTT.

This rearrangement joins TRBV10-3 to TRBJ2-2; the D is unclear. CDR3 length: 14 amino acids. Per germline, CDR1 ENHRY and CDR2 SYGVKD. This CDR3 reads CAGHADASTGELFF. The CDR3, as DNA: TGTGCGGGCCACGCGGACGCGAGCACAGGGGAGCTGTTTTTT.

The CDR3 bases are TGTGCCAGCAGACCCTCGGGAGTAGCGGGGACCTATGGCACAGATACGCAGTATTTT. Amino acids: CASRPSGVAGTYGTDTQYF. The chain couples TRBV6-2 or TRBV6-3 to TRBJ2-3; 8 bases map to TRBD2. The germline CDR1 and CDR2 sequences are MNHEY and SVGEGT. The CDR3 sequence is 19 residues long. Losses at the gene ends were 6 bases for V and 1 base for J; bases not matched to a gene: 18.

This clonotype is categorized as medium-sized. The rearrangement joins TRBV10-3 to TRBJ2-5; 7 positions agree with TRBD1. The CDR3 consists of 16 residues. The junction had 10 bases not matched to a gene; V was cut back by 3 bases and J by 3 bases. Germline-derived CDR1 and CDR2 are ENHRY and SYGVKD. The DNA of the CDR3 is TGTGCCATCAGTGAAGGAAAGGGGACAGTGAAAGAGACCCAGTACTTC. Translated, it gives CAISEGKGTVKETQYF.

This sequence joins TRBV6-1 and TRBJ2-7, with a possible D match to TRBD1 (6 bases). The CDR3 length is 16 residues. The germline V gene has CDR1 MNHNS and CDR2 SASEGT. V was trimmed by 6 bases and J by 5 bases, leaving 23 bases between them. In DNA, the CDR3 is TGTGCCAGCAGCAGAGCGGACAGATCAATTCCGAACGAGCAGTACTTC. This sequence encodes CASSRADRSIPNEQYF.

This chain connects TRBV4-2 to TRBJ2-2; 12 bases fit TRBD2. This CDR3 comprises 18 residues. The V gene's germline CDR1 is LGHNA and CDR2 YNFKEQ. Trimming at V came to 4 bases and at J to 3 bases, leaving 9 bases not matched to a gene. The CDR3 DNA reads TGTGCCAGCAGCCCCCGACTAGCGGGAGTAGGGGACACCGGGGAGCTGTTTTTT. It is translated as CASSPRLAGVGDTGELFF.

The V gene is TRBV6-1, the J gene TRBJ2-1; D remains ambiguous. The J call may be mistaken, given a closer DNA end match to TRBJ2-7. Germline CDR1 reads MNHNS; CDR2 reads SASEGT. The CDR3 has 14 residues. CDR3 sequence: CASSGQQRTYEQYF. The CDR3 nucleotides are TGTGCCAGCAGTGGACAACAGAGAACCTACGAGCAGTACTTC.

This clonotype appeared many times. The chain carries TRBV6-2 or TRBV6-3 and TRBJ2-5; 12 nucleotides agree with TRBD2. The CDR3 length is 13 residues. Germline assignment: CDR1 MNHEY and CDR2 SVGEGT. The junction had 1 base not matched to a gene; V was cut back by 6 bases and J by 5 bases. The CDR3, as DNA: TGTGCCAGCAGGACTAGCGGGGGTGAGACCCAGTACTTC. This codes for CASRTSGGETQYF.

The J gene is TRBJ2-1, the V gene TRBV27; 7 bases line up with TRBD1. Germline V lookup: CDR1 MNHEY, CDR2 SMNVEV (reference sequence). V lost 4 bases and J lost 3; bases outside the gene matches: 9. CDR3 length: 16 amino acids. CDR3 loop: CASSSYRGLYYNEQFF. The CDR3 DNA reads TGTGCCAGCAGTTCGTACAGGGGATTATACTACAATGAGCAGTTCTTC.

The rearrangement links TRBV14 to TRBJ2-1, with D uncertain. The V end was cut by 3 bases, the J end by 15 bases, with 12 bases between. Germline CDR1 SGHDN, CDR2 FVKESK. The CDR3 length is 11 residues. CDR3 amino acids: CASSHLIIMFF. The CDR3 DNA sequence: TGTGCCAGCAGCCACCTTATCATAATGTTCTTC.

There are a few counts of this clonotype. This chain joins TRBV27 and TRBJ2-1; weak D call: TRBD2 (5 bases). V lost 7 bases and J lost 5, with 15 bases in between. Looked up from germline, CDR1 is MNHEY and CDR2 is SMNVEV (reference sequence). This CDR3 contains 14 residues. As DNA, the CDR3 is TGTGCCAGCACCCCCGGGCAGAGGGACAATGAGCAGTTCTTC. The encoded protein is CASTPGQRDNEQFF.

The rearrangement uses TRBV12-3 or TRBV12-4 and TRBJ1-5; the D gene is possibly TRBD1 (6 bases). The CDR3 length is 14 residues. The germline V and J ends were trimmed by 5 bases and 6 bases, with 14 bases remaining between them. The CDR3 bases are TGTGCCAGCAGTATACAGGGTGGAGGTCAGCCCCAGCATTTT. Translated: CASSIQGGGQPQHF.

Turning to this clonotype: Given the absence of the conserved phenylalanine or tryptophan at the CDR3 end, a read error is likely. It is unclear where the CDR3 begins or ends on the DNA, so no DNA is shown, and the CDR3 is as TCRdb lists it. The J gene is TRBJ2-5, the V gene TRBV15. 8 amino acids form the CDR3, both terminal residues included. Germline lookup yields CDR1 LNHNV and CDR2 YYDKDF (reference sequence). The CDR3 reads CPPAKQQL.